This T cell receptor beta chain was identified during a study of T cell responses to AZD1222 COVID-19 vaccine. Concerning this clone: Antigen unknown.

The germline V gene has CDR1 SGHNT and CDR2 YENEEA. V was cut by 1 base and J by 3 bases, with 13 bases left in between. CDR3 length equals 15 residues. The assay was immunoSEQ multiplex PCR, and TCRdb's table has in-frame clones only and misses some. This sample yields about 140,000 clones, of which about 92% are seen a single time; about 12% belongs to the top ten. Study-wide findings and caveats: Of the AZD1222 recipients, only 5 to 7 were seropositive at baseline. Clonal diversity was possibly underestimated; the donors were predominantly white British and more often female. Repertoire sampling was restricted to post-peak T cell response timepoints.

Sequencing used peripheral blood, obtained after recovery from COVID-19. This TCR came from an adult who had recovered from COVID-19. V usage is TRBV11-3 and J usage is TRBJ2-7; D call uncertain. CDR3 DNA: TGTGCCAGCAGCTTAGGCGGTGCAGGAGACTACGAGCAGTACTTC. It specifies CASSLGGAGDYEQYF.